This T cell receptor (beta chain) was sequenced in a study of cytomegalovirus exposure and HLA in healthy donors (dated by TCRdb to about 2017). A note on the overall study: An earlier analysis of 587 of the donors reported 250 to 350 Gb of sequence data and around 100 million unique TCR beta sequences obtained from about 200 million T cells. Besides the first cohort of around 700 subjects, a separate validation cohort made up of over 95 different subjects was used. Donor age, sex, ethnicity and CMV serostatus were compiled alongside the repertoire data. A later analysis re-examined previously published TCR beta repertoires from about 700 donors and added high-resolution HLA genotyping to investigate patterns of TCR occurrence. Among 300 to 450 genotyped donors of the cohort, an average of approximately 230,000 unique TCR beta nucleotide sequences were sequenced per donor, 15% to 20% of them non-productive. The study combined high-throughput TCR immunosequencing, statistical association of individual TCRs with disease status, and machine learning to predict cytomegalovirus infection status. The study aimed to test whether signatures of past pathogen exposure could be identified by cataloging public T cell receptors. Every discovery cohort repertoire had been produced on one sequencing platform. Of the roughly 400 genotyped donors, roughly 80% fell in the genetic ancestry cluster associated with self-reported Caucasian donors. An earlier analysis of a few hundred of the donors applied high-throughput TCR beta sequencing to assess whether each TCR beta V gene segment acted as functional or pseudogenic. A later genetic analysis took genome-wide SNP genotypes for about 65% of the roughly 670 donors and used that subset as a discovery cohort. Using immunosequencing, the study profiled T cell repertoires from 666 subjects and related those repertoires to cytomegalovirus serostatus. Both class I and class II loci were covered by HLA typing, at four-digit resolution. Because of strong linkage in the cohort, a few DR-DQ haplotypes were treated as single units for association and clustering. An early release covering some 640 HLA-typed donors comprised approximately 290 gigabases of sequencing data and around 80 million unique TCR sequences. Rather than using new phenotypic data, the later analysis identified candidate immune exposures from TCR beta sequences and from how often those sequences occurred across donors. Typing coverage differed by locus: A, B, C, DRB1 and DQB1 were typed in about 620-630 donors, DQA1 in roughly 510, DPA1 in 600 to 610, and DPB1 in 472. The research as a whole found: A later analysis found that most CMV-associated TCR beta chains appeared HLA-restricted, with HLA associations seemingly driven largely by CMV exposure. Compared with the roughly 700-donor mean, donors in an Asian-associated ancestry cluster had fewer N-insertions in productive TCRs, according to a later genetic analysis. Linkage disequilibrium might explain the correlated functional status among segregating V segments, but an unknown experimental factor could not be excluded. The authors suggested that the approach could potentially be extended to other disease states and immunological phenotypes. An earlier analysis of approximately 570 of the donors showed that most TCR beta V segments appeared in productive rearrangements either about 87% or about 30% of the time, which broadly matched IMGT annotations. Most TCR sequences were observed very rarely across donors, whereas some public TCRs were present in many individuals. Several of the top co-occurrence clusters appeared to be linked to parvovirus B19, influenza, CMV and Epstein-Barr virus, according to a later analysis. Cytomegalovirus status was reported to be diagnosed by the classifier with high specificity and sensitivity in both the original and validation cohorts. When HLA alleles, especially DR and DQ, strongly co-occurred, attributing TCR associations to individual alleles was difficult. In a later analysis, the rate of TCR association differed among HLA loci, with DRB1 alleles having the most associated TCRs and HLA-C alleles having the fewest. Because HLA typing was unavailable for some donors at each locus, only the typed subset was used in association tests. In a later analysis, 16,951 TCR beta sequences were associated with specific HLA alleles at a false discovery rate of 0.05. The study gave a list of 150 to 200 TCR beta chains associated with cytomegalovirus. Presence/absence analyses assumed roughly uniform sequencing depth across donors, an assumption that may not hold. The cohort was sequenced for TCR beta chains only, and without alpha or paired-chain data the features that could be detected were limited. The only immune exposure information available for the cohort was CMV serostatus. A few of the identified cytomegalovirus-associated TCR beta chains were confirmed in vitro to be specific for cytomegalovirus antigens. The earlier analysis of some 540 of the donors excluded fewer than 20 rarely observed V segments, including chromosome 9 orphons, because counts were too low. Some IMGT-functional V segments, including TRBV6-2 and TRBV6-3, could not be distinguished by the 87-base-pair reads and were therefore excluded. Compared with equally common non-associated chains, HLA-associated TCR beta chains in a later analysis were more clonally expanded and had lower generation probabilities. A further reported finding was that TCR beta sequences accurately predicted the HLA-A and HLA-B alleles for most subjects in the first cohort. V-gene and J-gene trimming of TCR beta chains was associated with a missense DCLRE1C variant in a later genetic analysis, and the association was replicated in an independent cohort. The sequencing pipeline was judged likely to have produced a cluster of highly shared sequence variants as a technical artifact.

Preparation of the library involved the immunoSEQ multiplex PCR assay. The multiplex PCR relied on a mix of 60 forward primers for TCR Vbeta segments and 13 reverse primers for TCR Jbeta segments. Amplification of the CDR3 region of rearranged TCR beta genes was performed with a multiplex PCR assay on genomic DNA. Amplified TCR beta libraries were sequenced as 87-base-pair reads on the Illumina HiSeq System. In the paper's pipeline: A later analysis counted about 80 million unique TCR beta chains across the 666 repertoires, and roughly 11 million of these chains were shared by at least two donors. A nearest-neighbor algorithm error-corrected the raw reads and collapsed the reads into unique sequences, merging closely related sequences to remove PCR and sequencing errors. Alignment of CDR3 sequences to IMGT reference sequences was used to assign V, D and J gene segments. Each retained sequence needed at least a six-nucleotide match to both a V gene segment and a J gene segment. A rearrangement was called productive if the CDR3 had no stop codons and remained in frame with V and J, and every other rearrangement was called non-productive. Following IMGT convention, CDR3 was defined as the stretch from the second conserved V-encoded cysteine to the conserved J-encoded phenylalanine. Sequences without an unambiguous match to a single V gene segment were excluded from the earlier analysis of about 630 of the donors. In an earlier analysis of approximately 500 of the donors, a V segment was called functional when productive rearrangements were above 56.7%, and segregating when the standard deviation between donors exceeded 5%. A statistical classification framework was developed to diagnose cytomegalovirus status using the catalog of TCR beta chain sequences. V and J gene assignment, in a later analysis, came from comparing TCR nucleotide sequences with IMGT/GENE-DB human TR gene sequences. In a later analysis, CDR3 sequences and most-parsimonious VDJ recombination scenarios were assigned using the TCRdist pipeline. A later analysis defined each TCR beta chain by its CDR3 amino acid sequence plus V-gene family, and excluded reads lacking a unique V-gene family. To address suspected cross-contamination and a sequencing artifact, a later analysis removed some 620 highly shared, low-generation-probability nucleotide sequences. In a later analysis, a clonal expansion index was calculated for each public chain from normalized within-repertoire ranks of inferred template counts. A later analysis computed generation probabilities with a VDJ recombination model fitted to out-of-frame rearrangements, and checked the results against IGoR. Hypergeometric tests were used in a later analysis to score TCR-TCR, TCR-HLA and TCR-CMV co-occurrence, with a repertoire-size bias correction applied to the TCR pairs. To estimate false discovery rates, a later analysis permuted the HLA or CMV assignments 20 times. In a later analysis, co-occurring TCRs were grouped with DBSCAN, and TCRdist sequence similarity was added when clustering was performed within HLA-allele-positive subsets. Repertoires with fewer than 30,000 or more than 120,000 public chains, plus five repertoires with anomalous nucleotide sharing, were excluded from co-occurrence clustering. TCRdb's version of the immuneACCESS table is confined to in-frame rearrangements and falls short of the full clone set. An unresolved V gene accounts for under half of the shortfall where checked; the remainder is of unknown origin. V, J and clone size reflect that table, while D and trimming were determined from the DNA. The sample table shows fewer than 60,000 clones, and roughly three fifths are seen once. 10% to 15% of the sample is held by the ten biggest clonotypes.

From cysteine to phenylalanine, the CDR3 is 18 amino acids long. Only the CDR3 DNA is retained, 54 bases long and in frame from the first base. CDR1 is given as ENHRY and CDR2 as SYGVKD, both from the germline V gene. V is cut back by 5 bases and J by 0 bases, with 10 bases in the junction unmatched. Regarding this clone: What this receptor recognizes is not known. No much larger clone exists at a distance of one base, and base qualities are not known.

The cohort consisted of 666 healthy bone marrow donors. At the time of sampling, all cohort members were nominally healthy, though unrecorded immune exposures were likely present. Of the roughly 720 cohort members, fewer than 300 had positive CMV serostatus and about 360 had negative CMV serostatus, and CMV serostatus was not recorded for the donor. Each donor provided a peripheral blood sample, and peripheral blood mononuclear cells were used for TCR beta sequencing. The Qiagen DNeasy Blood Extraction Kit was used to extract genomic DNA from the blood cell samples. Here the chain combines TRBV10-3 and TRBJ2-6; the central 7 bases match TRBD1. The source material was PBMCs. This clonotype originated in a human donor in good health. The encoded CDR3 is CAISPRQGISSGANVLTF. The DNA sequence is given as TGTGCCATCAGTCCCAGACAGGGTATAAGCTCTGGGGCCAACGTCCTGACTTTC.